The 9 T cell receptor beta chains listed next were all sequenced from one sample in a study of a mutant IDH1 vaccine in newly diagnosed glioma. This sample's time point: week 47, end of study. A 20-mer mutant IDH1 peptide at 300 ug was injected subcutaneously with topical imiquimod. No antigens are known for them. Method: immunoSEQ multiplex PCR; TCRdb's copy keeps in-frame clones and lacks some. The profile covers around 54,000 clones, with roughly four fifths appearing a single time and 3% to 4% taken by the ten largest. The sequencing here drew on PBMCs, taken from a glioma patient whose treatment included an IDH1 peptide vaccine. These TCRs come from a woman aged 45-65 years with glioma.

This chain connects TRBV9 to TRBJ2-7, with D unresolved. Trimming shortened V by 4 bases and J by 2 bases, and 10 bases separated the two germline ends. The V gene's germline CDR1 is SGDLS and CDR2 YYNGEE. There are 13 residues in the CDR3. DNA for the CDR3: TGTGCCAGCAGCTCCCGGATGACCTACGAGCAGTACTTC. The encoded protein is CASSSRMTYEQYF.

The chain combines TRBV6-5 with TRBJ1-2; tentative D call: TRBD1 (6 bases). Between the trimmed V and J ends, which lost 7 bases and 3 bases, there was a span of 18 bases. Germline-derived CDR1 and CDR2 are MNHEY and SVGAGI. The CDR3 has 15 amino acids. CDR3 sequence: CASNPTGRSHYGYTF. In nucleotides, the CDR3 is TGTGCCAGCAACCCTACAGGGAGGTCCCACTATGGCTACACCTTC.

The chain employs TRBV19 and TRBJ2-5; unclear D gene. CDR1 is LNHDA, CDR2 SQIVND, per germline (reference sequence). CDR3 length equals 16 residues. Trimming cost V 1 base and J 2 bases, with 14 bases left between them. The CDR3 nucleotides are TGTGCCAGTAGTATAGGGACCAACGGTCAACAAGAGACCCAGTACTTC. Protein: CASSIGTNGQQETQYF.

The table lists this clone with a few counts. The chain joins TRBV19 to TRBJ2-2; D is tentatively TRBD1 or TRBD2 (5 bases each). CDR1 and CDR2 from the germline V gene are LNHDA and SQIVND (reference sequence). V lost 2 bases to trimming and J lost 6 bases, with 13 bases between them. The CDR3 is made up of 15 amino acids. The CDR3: CASSIRGTTPGELFF. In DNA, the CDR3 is TGTGCCAGTAGTATACGAGGGACGACCCCCGGGGAGCTGTTTTTT.

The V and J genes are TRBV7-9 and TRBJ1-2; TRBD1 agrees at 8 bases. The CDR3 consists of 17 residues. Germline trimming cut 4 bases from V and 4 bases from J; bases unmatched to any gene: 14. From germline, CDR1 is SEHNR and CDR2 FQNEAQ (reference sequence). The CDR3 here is CASSSNTQGDGRYGYTF. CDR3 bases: TGTGCCAGCAGCTCAAATACACAGGGGGATGGGCGCTATGGCTACACCTTC.

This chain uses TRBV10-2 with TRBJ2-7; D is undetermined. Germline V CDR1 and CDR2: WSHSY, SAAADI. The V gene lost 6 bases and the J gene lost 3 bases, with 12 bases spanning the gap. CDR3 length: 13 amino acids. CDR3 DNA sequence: TGCGCCAGCAGGCAATCGTACGGCTACGAGCAGTACTTC. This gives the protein CASRQSYGYEQYF.

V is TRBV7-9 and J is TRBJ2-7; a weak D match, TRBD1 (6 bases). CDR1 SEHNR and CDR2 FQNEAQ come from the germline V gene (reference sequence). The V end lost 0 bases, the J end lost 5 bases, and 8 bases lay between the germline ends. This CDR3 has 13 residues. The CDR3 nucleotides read TGTGCCAGCAGCTTAGCACAGGGCAACGAGCAGTACTTC. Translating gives CASSLAQGNEQYF.

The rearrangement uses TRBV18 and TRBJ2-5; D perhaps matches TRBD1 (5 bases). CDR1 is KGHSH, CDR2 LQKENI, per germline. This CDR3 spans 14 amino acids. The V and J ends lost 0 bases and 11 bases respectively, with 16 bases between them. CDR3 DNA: TGTGCCAGCTCACCACCGGGCAGGGTAGAGGAGCAGTACTTC. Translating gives CASSPPGRVEEQYF.

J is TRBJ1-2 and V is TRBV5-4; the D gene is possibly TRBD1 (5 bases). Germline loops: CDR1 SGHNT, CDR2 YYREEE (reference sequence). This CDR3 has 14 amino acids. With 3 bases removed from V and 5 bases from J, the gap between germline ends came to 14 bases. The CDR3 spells CASSSGVGDYGYTF. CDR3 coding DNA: TGTGCCAGCAGCTCGGGGGTCGGGGATTATGGCTACACCTTC.